A selection of T cell receptor beta chains follows, all from one sample in a study of CD8 T cells in ankylosing spondylitis. TCRdb redid the calling of the 5' RACE reads with MiXCR, one entry per CDR3 protein. The sample has a few hundred thousand distinct CDR3 sequences; approximately 8.2% are singletons. The material sequenced was blood, either unsorted or a sorted T cell fraction (not recorded which). The origin of the receptors is a male donor with ankylosing spondylitis. The CDR3 runs from the conserved cysteine through the conserved F or W. The D gene is left open where the match is weak. Clone size is given for some rows only: seen once, a few or many times, or a class if the clone is expanded.

J | D | size | V | DNA | CDR3
TRBJ1-4 | TRBD1 | many | TRBV10-3 | TGTGCCATCAGAGGGACAGCTAATGAAAAACTGTTTTTT | CAIRGTANEKLFF
TRBJ2-2 | - | few | TRBV12-3/TRBV12-4 | TGTGCCAGCAGTAGGTCGGGGGAGCGGGTCACCGGGGAGCTGTTTTTT | CASSRSGERVTGELFF
TRBJ2-7 | - | few | TRBV9 | TGTGCCAGCAGCGTAGGGGGACGGGAATCGGGCGAGCAGTACTTC | CASSVGGRESGEQYF
TRBJ2-7 | TRBD1 | few | TRBV5-1 | TGCGCCAGCGGTCAGGGGGCGTCCTACGAGCAGTACTTC | CASGQGASYEQYF
TRBJ1-4 | - | few | TRBV20-1 | TGCAGTGCTAGAGAACCCCAGGGAGGTAGTGAAAAACTGTTTTTT | CSAREPQGGSEKLFF
TRBJ2-1 | TRBD1 | many | TRBV7-8 | TGTGCCAGCAGCGACCCGACAGGGGATGTTAACAATGAGCAGTTCTTC | CASSDPTGDVNNEQFF
TRBJ2-3 | - | few | TRBV3-1 | TGTGCCAGCAGCCATTATGGTAGCACAGATACGCAGTATTTT | CASSHYGSTDTQYF
TRBJ1-2 | - | many | TRBV24-1 | TGTGCCACCAGTGATACGGAAACCGCCTATGGCTACACCTTC | CATSDTETAYGYTF
TRBJ2-5 | TRBD2 | - | TRBV15 | TGTGCCACCAGCAGAGTACTAGCGGGACAAGAGACCCAGTACTTC | CATSRVLAGQETQYF
TRBJ2-7 | TRBD1 | - | TRBV30 | TGTGCCTGGAACTCTGGGACAGTCTCCTACGAGCAGTACTTC | CAWNSGTVSYEQYF
TRBJ1-2 | TRBD1 | few | TRBV5-1 | TGCGCCAGCAGCTTCGTGACAGGGGCTTCCAACTATGGCTACACCTTC | CASSFVTGASNYGYTF
TRBJ1-4 | TRBD1 | - | TRBV6-1 | TGTGCCAGCCACAGGGGGGACGCAACTAATGAAAAACTGTTTTTT | CASHRGDATNEKLFF
TRBJ2-1 | - | once | TRBV29-1 | TGCAGCGCCGCCCGGATTCGGACCATGAACGAGCAGTTCTTC | CSAARIRTMNEQFF
TRBJ2-3 | - | few | TRBV27 | TGTGCCAGCAGTAAAGGGGTGGATACGCAGTATTTT | CASSKGVDTQYF
TRBJ2-5 | TRBD2 | few | TRBV5-1 | TGCGCCAGCAGCTTACTAGCGGGAGTGGAAGAGACCCAGTACTTC | CASSLLAGVEETQYF
TRBJ1-5 | TRBD1 | many | TRBV7-2 | TGTGCCAGCAGCCTAGGGACAGGGGCCGGTCAGCCCCAGCATTTT | CASSLGTGAGQPQHF
TRBJ1-2 | TRBD1 | few | TRBV7-2 | TGTGCCAGCAGCCCGGGACAGGCGAGGGGCTACACCTTC | CASSPGQARGYTF
TRBJ2-2 | - | few | TRBV12-3/TRBV12-4 | TGTGCCAGCAGTTTTTCAGCGAACACCGGGGAGCTGTTTTTT | CASSFSANTGELFF
TRBJ2-7 | - | - | TRBV10-3 | TGTGCCATCAGTGAGCTTCTATCCTACGAGCAGTACTTC | CAISELLSYEQYF
TRBJ2-5 | TRBD2 | few | TRBV6-1 | TGTGCCAGCAGCCTCACTAGCGGGACGGGGGAGACCCAGTACTTC | CASSLTSGTGETQYF
TRBJ1-5 | - | - | TRBV12-3/TRBV12-4 | TGTGCCAGCAGTTTGGTAGGGGGGCCGCCCCAGCATTTT | CASSLVGGPPQHF
TRBJ2-5 | TRBD2 | few | TRBV6-5 | TGTGCCAGCAGTTACTTGCTAGCGGGAGAGACCCAGTACTTC | CASSYLLAGETQYF
TRBJ2-5 | - | - | TRBV6-2/TRBV6-3 | TGTGCCAGCAGTCAGGGCCTAGAAGAGACCCAGTACTTC | CASSQGLEETQYF
TRBJ1-1 | - | - | TRBV11-3 | TGTGCCAGCAGCTCCTTCGGGACAATGAACACTGAAGCTTTCTTT | CASSSFGTMNTEAFF
TRBJ1-5 | - | - | TRBV28 | TGTGCCAGCAGCGGGACCGAGTATAGCAATCAGCCCCAGCATTTT | CASSGTEYSNQPQHF
TRBJ2-2 | TRBD1 | many | TRBV28 | TGTGCCAGCAGTCTCCCGGACAGGGGGCGATCCGGGGAGCTGTTTTTT | CASSLPDRGRSGELFF
TRBJ2-2 | TRBD2 | - | TRBV12-3/TRBV12-4 | TGTGCCAGCAAGCGGGGGCCCTCGAACACCGGGGAGCTGTTTTTT | CASKRGPSNTGELFF